One sample yielded the 26 T cell receptor beta chains listed below, sequenced in a study of T-cell memory formation after mild COVID-19. Each CDR3 protein is one row after TCRdb ran MiXCR on the 5' RACE reads. The data hold around 390,000 distinct CDR3 sequences, with about 16% observed a single time. Sequenced: PBMCs or a T cell subset sorted from them (not recorded which). Receptor source: a man aged 18 to 29 who had mild COVID-19 (a few samples of this study predate the infection). Cell type and time point are not known.

The chain has TRBV28 and TRBJ2-2; TRBD2 matches at 10 bases. This CDR3 is 16 amino acids long. Unmatched junction bases numbered 9, after V lost 5 bases and J lost 6 bases. Germline V gene data show CDR1 as MDHEN and CDR2 as SYDVKM. CDR3 loop: CASSPASLAGAGELFF. CDR3 DNA sequence: TGTGCCAGCAGTCCCGCGTCTCTAGCGGGGGCCGGGGAGCTGTTTTTT.

V gene TRBV2 combines with J gene TRBJ1-1, with D tentatively TRBD1 (6 bases). The germline V gene has CDR1 SNHLY and CDR2 FYNNEI. V dropped 6 bases and J dropped 1 base, with 21 bases sitting between them. The CDR3 length is 17 residues. The CDR3 here is CASSSSAGGLGNTEAFF. The CDR3 DNA follows: TGTGCCAGCAGCTCCTCTGCGGGGGGCCTTGGGAACACTGAAGCTTTCTTT.

The chain combines TRBV6-2 or TRBV6-3 with TRBJ2-7; TRBD1 matches 7 bases. From germline, CDR1 is MNHEY and CDR2 SVGEGT. The CDR3 length is 13 residues. The ends lost 2 bases at V and 4 bases at J; junction bases unmatched: 2. The CDR3, as DNA: TGTGCCAGCAGTTACAGGGGGCGGTACGAGCAGTACGTC. It yields the protein CASSYRGRYEQYV.

This chain joins TRBV4-2 and TRBJ2-2; tentative D call: TRBD2 (6 bases). The V gene lost 5 bases and the J gene lost 5 bases, with 15 bases spanning the gap. Germline V gene lookup returns CDR1 LGHNA and CDR2 YNFKEQ. The CDR3 loop spans 15 amino acids. The CDR3 DNA sequence: TGTGCCAGCAGCATGGGAGGCAGCTGGACCGGGGAGCTGTTTTTT. Its protein is CASSMGGSWTGELFF.

A few counts support this clonotype. This chain joins TRBV7-6 and TRBJ2-1, with no clear D. Germline V gives CDR1 SGHVS, CDR2 FNYEAQ. There are 15 residues in the CDR3. Between the trimmed V and J ends, which lost 1 base and 6 bases, there was a span of 13 bases. The CDR3 coding sequence is TGTGCCAGCAGCTTAGGCGCGTTTTCGGGCAATGAGCAGTTCTTC. Translation: CASSLGAFSGNEQFF.

This clonotype was counted ten times or more. The chain combines TRBV4-3 with TRBJ2-6; D ambiguous. Germline assignment: CDR1 LGHNA and CDR2 YSLEER. This CDR3 comprises 16 residues. V was cut by 0 bases and J by 0 bases, with 6 bases left in between. The CDR3 protein is CASSQDKSSGANVLTF. The CDR3 DNA reads as TGCGCCAGCAGCCAAGATAAGTCCTCTGGGGCCAACGTCCTGACTTTC.

The chain combines TRBV3-1 with TRBJ2-3; D possibly corresponds to TRBD1 (6 bases). CDR1 LGHDT and CDR2 YNNKEL come from the germline V gene (reference sequence). V lost 4 bases and J 0 bases, leaving 14 bases between the germline ends. The CDR3 is made up of 16 amino acids. The CDR3 DNA reads TGTGCCAGCAGCCGACCTGGGACACCCAGCACAGATACGCAGTATTTT. This gives the protein CASSRPGTPSTDTQYF.

The table lists this clonotype with a few counts. The chain links TRBV29-1 to TRBJ1-5, with 9 bases fitting TRBD1. The CDR3 loop spans 13 amino acids. Losses at the gene ends were 7 bases for V and 2 bases for J; bases not matched to a gene: 3. Per germline, CDR1 SQVTM and CDR2 ANQGSEA. DNA for the CDR3: TGCAGCGCCCGGACAGGGGGCAATCAGCCCCAGCATTTT. Translating gives CSARTGGNQPQHF.

This clonotype appeared a few times. The chain uses TRBV29-1 and TRBJ1-2; TRBD1 might be the D (5 bases). The ends were cut back, 4 bases at V and 5 bases at J, with 8 bases in the middle. The CDR3 spans 11 residues. Germline V lookup: CDR1 SQVTM, CDR2 ANQGSEA. The CDR3 sequence: CSVVAGYGYTF. The CDR3 nucleotides are TGCAGCGTTGTAGCAGGGTATGGCTACACCTTC.

This chain uses TRBV6-1 with TRBJ2-5, with D uncertain. Trimming left V 7 bases short and J 5 bases short, with 8 bases between. CDR1 is MNHNS, CDR2 SASEGT, per germline. The CDR3 is 11 residues long. This CDR3 is CASTKQETQYF. The DNA of the CDR3 is TGTGCCAGCACTAAGCAGGAGACCCAGTACTTC.

The J gene is TRBJ1-1, the V gene TRBV10-3; 9 positions match TRBD1. Trimming cost V 6 bases and J 1 base; bases outside gene matches: 3. The CDR3 is made up of 14 amino acids. Germline CDR1 is ENHRY and CDR2 is SYGVKD. CDR3 DNA: TGTGCCATCAGGAGACAGGGGGGGAACACTGAAGCTTTCTTT. Translation: CAIRRQGGNTEAFF.

This clonotype was counted many times. V usage is TRBV7-2 and J usage is TRBJ2-3, with TRBD1 as a possible D gene (7 bases). Between the trimmed V and J ends, which lost 5 bases and 6 bases, there was a span of 24 bases. CDR1 is SGHTA and CDR2 is FQGNSA in the germline V gene. CDR3 length: 17 residues. The CDR3 here is CASSRQKGRGARDTQYF. The CDR3 DNA reads as TGTGCCAGCAGCCGACAAAAGGGCAGGGGGGCTAGGGATACGCAGTATTTT.

The chain uses TRBV5-1 and TRBJ2-7; D uncertain. Trimming pared 2 bases from V and 2 bases from J, leaving 8 bases between. CDR3 length: 13 residues. The V gene's germline CDR1 is SGHRS and CDR2 YFSETQ. CDR3 residues: CASSFISPYEQYF. CDR3 DNA: TGCGCCAGCAGCTTTATCTCCCCCTACGAGCAGTACTTC. Drawing the rest from reference TRBV5-1 and TRBJ2-7, the complete variable domain is KAGVTQTPRYLIKTRGQQVTLSCSPISGHRSVSWYQQTPGQGLQFLFEYFSETQRNKGNFPGRFSGRQFSNSRSEMNVSTLELGDSALYLCASSFISPYEQYFGPGTRLTVT.

The gene calls are TRBV19 and TRBJ1-5, with a weak D call TRBD1 (5 bases). Per germline, CDR1 LNHDA and CDR2 SQIVND (reference sequence). V lost 7 bases and J 1 base, leaving 11 bases between the germline ends. CDR3 length: 14 residues. In DNA form, the CDR3 reads TGTGCCAGTACAGTGGGGCTGAGCAATCAGCCCCAGCATTTT. Amino acids: CASTVGLSNQPQHF. Full variable domain (rest looked up from reference TRBV19 and TRBJ1-5): DGGITQSPKYLFRKEGQNVTLSCEQNLNHDAMYWYRQDPGQGLRLIYYSQIVNDFQKGDIAEGYSVSREKKESFPLTVTSAQKNPTAFYLCASTVGLSNQPQHFGDGTRLSIL.

Ten or more counts support this clonotype. V gene TRBV7-6 combines with J gene TRBJ2-3; TRBD2 matches 7 bases. J lost 0 bases, V lost 1 base, and 10 bases had no gene match. This CDR3 spans 18 amino acids. Germline CDR1 SGHVS, CDR2 FNYEAQ. The CDR3 coding sequence is TGTGCCAGCAGCTTAGGGTCATCCAGCGGGGCTAGCACAGATACGCAGTATTTT. Its translation is CASSLGSSSGASTDTQYF.

This clonotype was seen a few times. The chain links TRBV5-4 to TRBJ2-1; either TRBD1 or TRBD2 may supply D (6 bases each). From germline, CDR1 is SGHNT and CDR2 YYREEE (reference sequence). The CDR3 totals 17 residues. With 3 bases removed from V and 4 bases from J, the gap between germline ends came to 20 bases. CDR3 sequence: CASSSKGGRGLYNEQFF. The CDR3 coding sequence is TGTGCCAGCAGCTCGAAGGGGGGCAGGGGCCTATACAATGAGCAGTTCTTC.

The chain recombines TRBV11-2 with TRBJ1-1; TRBD1 is a possible D gene (5 bases). The CDR3 length is 12 residues. V dropped 3 bases and J dropped 6 bases, with 8 bases sitting between them. Germline V gene sequence: CDR1 SGHAT, CDR2 FQNNGV. The CDR3 nucleotides read TGTGCCAGCAGCTTTCGGGGGGCTGAAGCTTTCTTT. This gives the protein CASSFRGAEAFF.

The rearrangement links TRBV4-1 to TRBJ2-1; D may be TRBD1 (5 bases). The V gene lost 0 bases and the J gene lost 6 bases, with 6 bases spanning the gap. The germline gives CDR1 MGHRA, CDR2 YSYEKL. The CDR3 has 13 residues. The CDR3 loop is CASSQDRVNEQFF. The CDR3 region has the DNA TGCGCCAGCAGCCAAGACAGGGTCAATGAGCAGTTCTTC.

This clonotype was seen a handful of times. This chain joins TRBV7-2 and TRBJ1-1; 7 bases match TRBD1. This CDR3 comprises 13 residues. Trimming took 1 base from V and 11 from J; bases not matched to a gene: 7. The V gene's germline CDR1 is SGHTA and CDR2 FQGNSA. The CDR3: CASSLGQGGPAFF. Here the CDR3 DNA reads TGTGCCAGCAGCTTAGGACAGGGTGGGCCGGCTTTCTTT.

This chain uses TRBV29-1 with TRBJ1-2; D perhaps matches TRBD1 (6 bases). Trimming shortened V by 6 bases and J by 0 bases, and 11 bases separated the two germline ends. The CDR3 totals 13 residues. CDR1 is SQVTM, CDR2 ANQGSEA, per germline. The CDR3 nucleotides are TGCAGCGTCGACAGGAATCCTAACTATGGCTACACCTTC. Its protein product is CSVDRNPNYGYTF.

In DNA form, the CDR3 reads TGTGCCAGCAGCTTATCAGGGCTTGGGGGCTACACCTTC. This encodes CASSLSGLGGYTF. The chain uses TRBV7-2 and TRBJ1-2; D might be TRBD1 (5 bases). CDR3 length: 13 amino acids. Trimming shortened V by 2 bases and J by 8 bases, and 12 bases separated the two germline ends. CDR1 is SGHTA, CDR2 FQGNSA, per germline.

The rearrangement joins TRBV20-1 to TRBJ2-5; 7 positions match TRBD1. The CDR3 runs to 13 residues. Germline values: CDR1 DFQATT, CDR2 SNEGSKA (reference sequence). V gave up 3 bases and J gave up 6 bases; unmatched junction bases: 7. The CDR3 reads CSARTGTVKTQYF. The CDR3 bases are TGCAGTGCTAGGACCGGGACAGTGAAGACCCAGTACTTC.

This rearrangement joins TRBV23-1 to TRBJ1-4, with TRBD1 as a possible D gene (6 bases). Being an ORF, TRBV23-1 has a function that is uncertain. V was trimmed by 0 bases and J by 0 bases, leaving 11 bases between them. The CDR3 is 17 residues long. Here the CDR3 reads CASSQSLQGATNEKLFF. The DNA of the CDR3 is TGCGCCAGCAGTCAATCCTTACAGGGTGCAACTAATGAAAAACTGTTTTTT.

This chain joins TRBV5-1 and TRBJ2-3, with TRBD1 matching 7 bases. The CDR3 spans 14 residues. V lost 4 bases to trimming and J lost 0 bases; unmatched junction nucleotides: 2. The germline V gene has CDR1 SGHRS and CDR2 YFSETQ. The CDR3 spells CASSVTGSTDTQYF. The CDR3 nucleotides are TGCGCCAGCAGCGTGACAGGGAGCACAGATACGCAGTATTTT.

The DNA of the CDR3 is TGCGCCAGCGGAGGGATAGATCCGAACACCGGGGAGCTGTTTTTT. Protein product: CASGGIDPNTGELFF. V is TRBV5-1 and J is TRBJ2-2, with a possible D match to TRBD2 (6 bases). The CDR3 extends over 15 amino acids. V was trimmed by 7 bases and J by 0 bases, leaving 13 bases between them. Germline V CDR1 and CDR2: SGHRS, YFSETQ.

This clonotype was counted between two and nine times. CDR3 DNA sequence: TGTGCCAGCCGACCTCTAGCGGGAGCTCAAGAGACCCAGTACTTC. Translated, it gives CASRPLAGAQETQYF. V usage is TRBV7-8 and J usage is TRBJ2-5; the match to TRBD2 covers 10 bases. CDR1 SGHVS and CDR2 FQNEAQ come from the germline V gene. The CDR3 has 15 amino acids. V was pared by 8 bases and J by 2 bases, with 8 bases of the junction left unmatched.